The entry below describes one TCR beta chain. The entry originates in a study of T cells expressing NK-cell markers. Each CDR3 protein gets one entry in TCRdb, which reprocessed the 5' RACE reads and gives no DNA. The sample data list 500,000 to 600,000 distinct CDR3 sequences. CDR1 is DFQATT, CDR2 SNEGSKA, per germline (reference sequence). This CDR3 comprises 15 residues. Sequencing was performed on blood T cells: a sorted CD56 or NKG2C T cell subset, CD4+ or CD8+ T cells, or bulk PBMC T cells (not recorded which). This chain links TRBV20-1 with TRBJ2-1. The TCR originated in a man aged 18-30 years in good health. This CDR3 is CSARDPQRIHNEQFF.